The next 15 T cell receptor beta chains were all read from a single sample in a study of OX40 agonist ivuxolimab in advanced cancers. Measured with immunoSEQ multiplex PCR; TCRdb has only the in-frame clones, and not every one. The data contain under 200,000 clones, 90% to 95% of them singletons. This sample comprised CD4+ or CD8+ T cells sorted from blood, obtained in a trial of the OX40 agonist ivuxolimab. Every receptor here comes from an adult with an advanced solid tumor such as melanoma, head and neck, liver or kidney cancer.

This clone was seen just once. This chain connects TRBV28 to TRBJ2-7; D uncertain. V was pared by 4 bases and J by 11 bases, with 15 bases between. Germline CDR1 is MDHEN and CDR2 is SYDVKM. This CDR3 is 12 amino acids long. CDR3: CASSSLGPRKYF. The CDR3 DNA sequence: TGTGCCAGCAGTTCCCTTGGCCCGCGGAAGTACTTC.

This clone has a handful of counts. Written as DNA, the CDR3 is TGTGCCAGCAGCAAAAATCAGGTGGATGAGCAGTTCTTC. Encoded protein: CASSKNQVDEQFF. The chain carries TRBV11-3 and TRBJ2-1; no firm D call. The V gene's germline CDR1 is SGHNT and CDR2 YENEEA. The V gene lost 5 bases and the J gene lost 8 bases, with 13 bases spanning the gap. The CDR3 runs 13 residues. The whole variable domain, filled in from reference TRBV11-3 and TRBJ2-1, reads EAGVVQSPRYKIIEKKQPVAFWCNPISGHNTLYWYLQNLGQGPELLIRYENEEAVDDSQLPKDRFSAERLKGVDSTLKIQPAELGDSAVYLCASSKNQVDEQFFGPGTRLTVL.

The rearrangement uses TRBV5-6 and TRBJ1-1; TRBD1 is a possible D gene (5 bases). V lost 1 base and J lost 0, with 10 bases in between. This CDR3 has 15 residues. Germline lookup yields CDR1 SGHDT and CDR2 YYEEEE. CDR3 residues: CASSLPQGMNTEAFF. In DNA, the CDR3 is TGTGCCAGCAGCTTGCCCCAGGGCATGAACACTGAAGCTTTCTTT.

V gene TRBV28 combines with J gene TRBJ2-3; D gene unclear. V was shortened by 4 bases and J by 2 bases, with 19 bases between the two germline ends. The CDR3 spans 17 residues. Looked up from germline, CDR1 is MDHEN and CDR2 is SYDVKM. The CDR3 sequence: CASSSSKTQLPTDTQYF. CDR3 nucleotides: TGTGCCAGCAGTTCCTCAAAGACACAGCTCCCCACAGATACGCAGTATTTT. The full variable domain, with the rest looked up from reference TRBV28 and TRBJ2-3, is DVKVTQSSRYLVKRTGEKVFLECVQDMDHENMFWYRQDPGLGLRLIYFSYDVKMKEKGDIPEGYSVSREKKERFSLILESASTNQTSMYLCASSSSKTQLPTDTQYFGPGTRLTVL.

V and J are TRBV9 and TRBJ1-5, with D perhaps TRBD1 (5 bases). Germline V gene lookup returns CDR1 SGDLS and CDR2 YYNGEE. The CDR3 contains 15 residues. V dropped 4 bases and J dropped 6 bases, with 17 bases sitting between them. As DNA, the CDR3 is TGTGCCAGCAGCCAACATTACGGGGACCCTCAGCCCCAGCATTTT. Amino acid sequence: CASSQHYGDPQPQHF.

CDR3 nucleotide sequence: TGTGCCAGCAGCTTGGTCGGGCAGCCCCAGCATTTT. Amino acid sequence: CASSLVGQPQHF. This sequence joins TRBV5-4 and TRBJ1-5; D unresolved. The V and J ends lost 0 bases and 7 bases respectively, with 5 bases between them. The germline gives CDR1 SGHNT, CDR2 YYREEE (reference sequence). CDR3 length equals 12 residues.

This chain uses TRBV15 with TRBJ2-2; 8 positions match TRBD1. The length of the CDR3 is 15 residues. The junction had 5 bases not matched to a gene; V was cut back by 3 bases and J by 5 bases. In germline, CDR1 is LNHNV, CDR2 YYDKDF (reference sequence). CDR3 amino acids: CATSRDRAGTGELFF. In nucleotides, the CDR3 is TGTGCCACCAGCAGGGACAGGGCGGGAACCGGGGAGCTGTTTTTT.

This clone was seen a single time. The chain carries TRBV18 and TRBJ2-5; D is tentatively TRBD1 or TRBD2 (5 bases each). In germline, CDR1 is KGHSH, CDR2 LQKENI. Trimming removed 1 base from V and 5 bases from J, with 14 bases in between. CDR3 length: 15 amino acids. The CDR3 sequence: CASSPQIEGRETQYF. In DNA form, the CDR3 reads TGTGCCAGCTCACCACAGATCGAGGGGCGGGAGACCCAGTACTTC.

The chain employs TRBV7-8 and TRBJ2-3; 8 bases align to TRBD1. This CDR3 is 17 amino acids long. CDR1 is SGHVS and CDR2 is FQNEAQ in the germline V gene. V lost 0 bases and J lost 1; bases outside the gene matches: 6. CDR3 protein: CASSLARTGTRTDTQYF. DNA for the CDR3: TGTGCCAGCAGCTTAGCCCGGACAGGGACCCGCACAGATACGCAGTATTTT.

The V and J genes are TRBV5-1 and TRBJ1-3; D call uncertain. CDR1 SGHRS and CDR2 YFSETQ come from the germline V gene. V was pared by 4 bases and J by 3 bases, with 17 bases between. There are 16 residues in the CDR3. The CDR3 loop reads CASSPRPEAGGNTIYF. The CDR3 DNA follows: TGCGCCAGCAGCCCTAGGCCGGAAGCTGGTGGAAACACCATATATTTT.

The V gene is TRBV7-2, the J gene TRBJ1-3, with a tentative D call TRBD1 (6 bases). Trimming took 6 bases from V and 8 from J, leaving 14 bases between them. This CDR3 has 13 residues. From germline, CDR1 is SGHTA and CDR2 FQGNSA. The CDR3 DNA sequence: TGTGCCAGCAGTCCTAACAGGGACGACACCATATATTTT. This codes for CASSPNRDDTIYF.

The rearrangement uses TRBV5-1 and TRBJ2-3, with unresolved D. This CDR3 has 15 residues. The germline CDR1 and CDR2 sequences are SGHRS and YFSETQ. V lost 0 bases and J lost 2, with 10 bases in between. CDR3 sequence reads: CASSLGHTSTDTQYF. Written as DNA, the CDR3 is TGCGCCAGCAGCTTGGGTCACACCTCCACAGATACGCAGTATTTT. Supplemented by reference TRBV5-1 and TRBJ2-3, the full variable domain reads KAGVTQTPRYLIKTRGQQVTLSCSPISGHRSVSWYQQTPGQGLQFLFEYFSETQRNKGNFPGRFSGRQFSNSRSEMNVSTLELGDSALYLCASSLGHTSTDTQYFGPGTRLTVL.

The V and J genes are TRBV11-2 and TRBJ2-5; 7 positions match TRBD1. The V segment lost 6 bases and the J segment 4 bases; nucleotides outside the gene matches: 11. This CDR3 is built from 15 residues. Per the germline V gene, CDR1 is SGHAT and CDR2 is FQNNGV. The CDR3 protein is CASRATRQGRETQYF. DNA of the CDR3: TGTGCCAGCAGGGCAACCCGACAGGGAAGAGAGACCCAGTACTTC. Full variable domain (remainder filled in from reference TRBV11-2 and TRBJ2-5): EAGVAQSPRYKIIEKRQSVAFWCNPISGHATLYWYQQILGQGPKLLIQFQNNGVVDDSQLPKDRFSAERLKGVDSTLKIQPAKLEDSAVYLCASRATRQGRETQYFGPGTRLLVL.

A single count supports this clone. This chain uses TRBV19 with TRBJ1-1, with a weak D call TRBD1 (5 bases). There are 16 residues in the CDR3. The germline CDR1 and CDR2 sequences are LNHDA and SQIVND (reference sequence). The V gene lost 7 bases and the J gene lost 4 bases, with 22 bases spanning the gap. The CDR3 DNA is TGTGCCAGTAACTCCCCCCCCGGGACCTGGGGCACTGAAGCTTTCTTT. It encodes CASNSPPGTWGTEAFF.

This sequence joins TRBV6-6 and TRBJ1-2; D is uncertain. CDR3 size: 15 residues. The V end lost 1 base, the J end lost 4 bases, and 13 bases lay between the germline ends. CDR1 is MNHNY, CDR2 SVGAGI, per germline (reference sequence). This CDR3 is CASSYFPTVGYGYTF. The CDR3 DNA reads as TGTGCCAGCAGTTACTTCCCAACAGTCGGCTATGGCTACACCTTC.